One and the same sample provided the 23 T cell receptor beta chains below, sequenced in a study of shared clonotypes between healthy human individuals (dated by TCRdb to between 2020 and 2021). Libraries were made using the immunoSEQ multiplex PCR assay. TCRdb mirrors the immuneACCESS table, restricted to in-frame sequences. Some clones are absent from its copies; in checked studies, under half trace to an unresolved V gene, and the reason for the others is unknown. This sample comprises about 2 million clones, 85% to 95% of them detected only once. The ten largest clones represent 0.13% of the sample. Sequenced material: naive CD4+ T cells sorted from blood. The sample's cell subset or site label, decoded: CD45RA+ positively selected. The receptors come from a man younger than 30 in good health.

Details on this clone: A junction boundary mismatches the germline segment, possibly from a read error. The rearrangement links TRBV19 to TRBJ2-7; the D gene is possibly TRBD1 (6 bases). The CDR3 sequence is 16 residues long. The V gene's germline CDR1 is LNHDA and CDR2 SQIVND (reference sequence). The CDR3 region is CASSLDRDRNSYEQYF. The CDR3 nucleotides read TGTGCCAGTAGTCTAGATCGAGACAGGAATTCCTACGAGCAGTACTTC.

This rearrangement joins TRBV7-2 to TRBJ2-5, with 8 positions matching TRBD2. CDR1 and CDR2 (germline): SGHTA, FQGNSA. The J segment lost 2 bases and the V segment lost 7 bases, leaving 15 bases of the junction unmatched. The CDR3 length is 17 residues. The CDR3 region has the DNA TGTGCCAGCACTTTCCTCGGAGCGGGAGACCGGCAAGAGACCCAGTACTTC. Encoded protein: CASTFLGAGDRQETQYF.

The J gene is TRBJ1-4, the V gene TRBV28; possible D gene TRBD1, 5 bases. With 6 bases removed from V and 4 bases from J, the gap between germline ends came to 9 bases. The CDR3 contains 13 residues. CDR1 and CDR2 (germline): MDHEN, SYDVKM. CDR3 residues: CASRRQFNEKLFF. For the CDR3, the DNA is TGTGCCAGCAGGCGACAGTTTAATGAAAAACTGTTTTTT.

The J gene is TRBJ1-6, the V gene TRBV4-1, with D possibly TRBD1 on 5 matching bases. Germline CDR1 MGHRA, CDR2 YSYEKL. There are 17 residues in the CDR3. Trimming shortened V by 1 base and J by 5 bases, and 15 bases separated the two germline ends. The DNA for the CDR3 is TGCGCCAGCAGCCAAGTTCTGAGGGGAGTGGATAATTCACCCCTCCACTTT. Translated, it gives CASSQVLRGVDNSPLHF.

The chain recombines TRBV6-5 with TRBJ2-5; D is undetermined. The CDR3 loop spans 14 amino acids. The germline CDR1 and CDR2 sequences are MNHEY and SVGAGI. With 0 bases removed from V and 4 bases from J, the gap between germline ends came to 9 bases. The DNA of the CDR3 is TGTGCCAGCAGTTACTCGCGGTTCAGAGAGACCCAGTACTTC. Translated, it gives CASSYSRFRETQYF.

The V call is TRBV20-1, the J call TRBJ2-7; D gene unclear. V gave up 0 bases and J gave up 11 bases, with 8 bases separating them. The CDR3 covers 10 residues. CDR1 DFQATT and CDR2 SNEGSKA come from the germline V gene (reference sequence). CDR3 coding DNA: TGCAGTGCTAGAGAGATTAAGGAGTACTTC. This gives the protein CSAREIKEYF.

The V gene is TRBV14, the J gene TRBJ2-7; 7 nucleotides align to TRBD1. The V and J ends lost 0 bases and 2 bases, in that order; junction bases with no gene match: 7. Germline V lookup: CDR1 SGHDN, CDR2 FVKESK. The CDR3 sequence is 16 residues long. The CDR3 coding sequence is TGTGCCAGCAGCCAAGATTGGGCAGGGGGAGCCTACGAGCAGTACTTC. Translating it yields CASSQDWAGGAYEQYF. Variable domain in full (rest from reference TRBV14 and TRBJ2-7): EAGVTQFPSHSVIEKGQTVTLRCDPISGHDNLYWYRRVMGKEIKFLLHFVKESKQDESGMPNNRFLAERTGGTYSTLKVQPAELEDSGVYFCASSQDWAGGAYEQYFGPGTRLTVT.

The V and J genes are TRBV5-6 and TRBJ2-7, with no clear D. V lost 1 base to trimming and J lost 0 bases, with 5 bases between them. CDR3 length: 13 residues. The germline V gene encodes CDR1 SGHDT and CDR2 YYEEEE. The CDR3 DNA reads as TGTGCCAGCAGCTTGTACATCTCCTACGAGCAGTACTTC. This gives the protein CASSLYISYEQYF.

The rearrangement joins TRBV28 to TRBJ2-7; possibly TRBD2 for D (6 bases). CDR3 length equals 14 residues. Looked up from germline, CDR1 is MDHEN and CDR2 is SYDVKM. V was shortened by 3 bases and J by 3 bases, with 12 bases between the two germline ends. In DNA, the CDR3 is TGTGCCAGCAGTTTGGCGGGGAAAGTCTACGAGCAGTACTTC. Residues: CASSLAGKVYEQYF.

The rearrangement links TRBV2 to TRBJ1-2, with 11 bases aligning to TRBD1. This CDR3 is built from 15 residues. Trimming removed 3 bases from V and 2 bases from J; junction bases left unmatched: 2. CDR1 is SNHLY, CDR2 FYNNEI, per germline. CDR3 in DNA: TGTGCCAGCAGTGACAGGACAGGGGGCAACTATGGCTACACCTTC. Residues: CASSDRTGGNYGYTF.

Comment on this clone: This sample includes further DNA sequences coding for the same CDR3. The V gene is TRBV2, the J gene TRBJ2-7, with D hard to call. V was trimmed by 6 bases and J by 1 base, leaving 4 bases between them. There are 11 residues in the CDR3. Germline loops: CDR1 SNHLY, CDR2 FYNNEI. This CDR3 reads CASRQSYEQYF. In DNA, the CDR3 is TGTGCCAGCAGACAGTCCTACGAGCAGTACTTC.

This clone was picked up many times. CDR3 protein: CASSFQGTVRNSPLHF. The CDR3 nucleotides read TGTGCCAGCAGTTTCCAGGGGACAGTAAGGAATTCACCCCTCCACTTT. This rearrangement joins TRBV28 to TRBJ1-6; 7 bases match TRBD1. Germline V gene sequence: CDR1 MDHEN, CDR2 SYDVKM. The CDR3 spans 16 residues. V lost 3 bases to trimming and J lost 7 bases; unmatched junction nucleotides: 9.

V gene TRBV5-1 combines with J gene TRBJ2-5; the D is unclear. The CDR3 spans 14 residues. Trimming pared 1 base from V and 2 bases from J, leaving 9 bases between. Germline CDR1 and CDR2: SGHRS and YFSETQ. The DNA of the CDR3 is TGCGCCAGCAGCTTGTTTGCAGTACAAGAGACCCAGTACTTC. This sequence encodes CASSLFAVQETQYF.

The V call is TRBV7-7, the J call TRBJ2-5; D not resolved. The CDR3 consists of 12 residues. Germline lookup yields CDR1 SSHAT and CDR2 FNYEAQ (reference sequence). As DNA, the CDR3 is TGTGCTATCGGGTCGATCCAAGAGACCCAGTACTTC. It is translated as CAIGSIQETQYF.

V usage is TRBV10-3 and J usage is TRBJ1-6; maybe TRBD1 (5 bases). The CDR3 consists of 15 residues. The V gene's germline CDR1 is ENHRY and CDR2 SYGVKD. Trimming took 5 bases from V and 4 from J, leaving 12 bases between them. The CDR3 DNA is TGTGCCATCAGTCTCCGGGACGGATATAATTCACCCCTCCACTTT. This codes for CAISLRDGYNSPLHF.

V usage is TRBV4-1 and J usage is TRBJ1-2; D is unclear. Trimming took 1 base from V and 4 from J, leaving 10 bases between them. This CDR3 has 14 residues. From germline, CDR1 is MGHRA and CDR2 YSYEKL. The CDR3 region has the DNA TGCGCCAGCAGCCAAGTGGCGGAGGTCTATGGCTACACCTTC. This translates into CASSQVAEVYGYTF.

J is TRBJ2-3 and V is TRBV11-3; D is unresolved. The germline V gene encodes CDR1 SGHNT and CDR2 YENEEA. V gave up 5 bases and J gave up 6 bases, with 12 bases separating them. CDR3 length: 13 amino acids. CDR3: CASSRSHLDTQYF. For the CDR3, the DNA is TGTGCCAGCAGCCGGTCCCACCTGGATACGCAGTATTTT. Combining the CDR3 with reference TRBV11-3 and TRBJ2-3 gives the whole variable domain EAGVVQSPRYKIIEKKQPVAFWCNPISGHNTLYWYLQNLGQGPELLIRYENEEAVDDSQLPKDRFSAERLKGVDSTLKIQPAELGDSAVYLCASSRSHLDTQYFGPGTRLTVL.

The V gene is TRBV30, the J gene TRBJ1-1, with 9 bases that match TRBD1. Unmatched junction bases numbered 17, after V lost 3 bases and J lost 6 bases. The germline CDR1 and CDR2 sequences are GTSNPN and SVGIG (reference sequence). CDR3 length: 17 residues. Here the CDR3 DNA reads TGTGCCTGGAGGCCAAGGGGGACAGGGTGGGAACGGGCTGAAGCTTTCTTT. Its translation: CAWRPRGTGWERAEAFF.

V gene TRBV11-2 combines with J gene TRBJ1-1; the D gene is possibly TRBD1 (5 bases). Trimming shortened V by 6 bases and J by 3 bases, and 11 bases separated the two germline ends. The CDR3 has 13 residues. Per germline, CDR1 SGHAT and CDR2 FQNNGV. DNA of the CDR3: TGTGCCAGCAGGGACCAGGGAGACACTGAAGCTTTCTTT. Translating gives CASRDQGDTEAFF.

The chain is built from TRBV5-4 and TRBJ2-3, with D perhaps given as TRBD1 or TRBD2 (6 bases each). V was cut by 0 bases and J by 3 bases, with 14 bases left in between. This CDR3 has 16 residues. The germline CDR1 and CDR2 sequences are SGHNT and YYREEE (reference sequence). The CDR3 DNA sequence: TGTGCCAGCAGCTTGGGTGGGGGGCAGCCGACAGATACGCAGTATTTT. Its translation is CASSLGGGQPTDTQYF.

The chain employs TRBV6-5 and TRBJ2-1, with TRBD1 identical over 7 bases. Per the germline V gene, CDR1 is MNHEY and CDR2 is SVGAGI. This CDR3 spans 13 amino acids. V dropped 10 bases and J dropped 5; count of bases not matched to a gene: 8. The DNA of the CDR3 is TGTGCCACCTATCAGGGGGTCCACAATGAGCAGTTCTTC. Translating gives CATYQGVHNEQFF.

About this clone: The sample contains more than one DNA sequence encoding this CDR3. The chain recombines TRBV2 with TRBJ1-2, with 9 bases fitting TRBD1. CDR1 is SNHLY, CDR2 FYNNEI, per germline. The V gene end was trimmed by 6 bases and the J gene end by 8 bases; junction bases not matched to a gene: 7. The CDR3 spans 13 residues. The CDR3 sequence: CASRGGQGRGYTF. As DNA, the CDR3 is TGTGCCAGCAGGGGGGGACAGGGTCGCGGCTACACCTTC.

This chain uses TRBV18 with TRBJ1-3; the D is unclear. Trimming removed 2 bases from V and 0 bases from J, with 5 bases in between. CDR3 size: 14 residues. Germline assignment: CDR1 KGHSH and CDR2 LQKENI. CDR3 sequence: CASSPSLSGNTIYF. CDR3 in DNA: TGTGCCAGCTCACCATCCCTCTCTGGAAACACCATATATTTT.